The 22 T cell receptor beta chains given below trace back to one sample, sequenced in a study of blood T cell repertoires in COVID-19. Only in-frame clones appear in the TCRdb table, and some are missing; sequencing was by immunoSEQ multiplex PCR. The data contain 65,000 to 75,000 clones, approximately 78% of them seen just once; the ten biggest clones take up around 16%. The sequenced sample was peripheral blood. Every receptor here comes from a man aged 80 or over with acute or convalescent COVID-19.

V is TRBV11-3 and J is TRBJ2-2, with D unclear. Trimming removed 1 base at V and 4 bases at J, with 4 bases between. Germline values: CDR1 SGHNT, CDR2 YENEEA. CDR3 length: 13 residues. DNA for the CDR3: TGTGCCAGCAGCTTAGTCTCCACCGGGGAGCTGTTTTTT. Its protein is CASSLVSTGELFF. The variable domain in full, with the rest retrieved from reference TRBV11-3 and TRBJ2-2, is EAGVVQSPRYKIIEKKQPVAFWCNPISGHNTLYWYLQNLGQGPELLIRYENEEAVDDSQLPKDRFSAERLKGVDSTLKIQPAELGDSAVYLCASSLVSTGELFFGEGSRLTVL.

The gene calls are TRBV28 and TRBJ2-1; a possible D gene is TRBD2 (6 bases). CDR1 MDHEN and CDR2 SYDVKM come from the germline V gene. V was pared by 2 bases and J by 2 bases, with 13 bases between. This CDR3 comprises 16 residues. The CDR3 sequence is CASSLRGLGAYNEQFF. DNA for the CDR3: TGTGCCAGCAGTTTACGGGGGTTAGGGGCCTACAATGAGCAGTTCTTC.

The chain joins TRBV30 to TRBJ2-5; weak D call: TRBD2 (6 bases). The CDR3 length is 13 residues. The germline V gene encodes CDR1 GTSNPN and CDR2 SVGIG (reference sequence). V gave up 2 bases and J gave up 4 bases, with 11 bases separating them. The CDR3 protein is CAWSRGVRETQYF. In nucleotides, the CDR3 is TGTGCCTGGAGTCGCGGGGTTCGAGAGACCCAGTACTTC.

The chain employs TRBV24-1 and TRBJ1-5; no firm D call. This CDR3 spans 16 amino acids. Germline V CDR1 and CDR2: KGHDR, SFDVKD. Trimming cost V 3 bases and J 1 base, with 12 bases left between them. The chain's CDR3 is CATSDPRVSSNQPQHF. In nucleotides, the CDR3 is TGTGCCACCAGTGATCCGCGCGTAAGCAGCAATCAGCCCCAGCATTTT.

This clone was counted a single time. The genes are TRBV28 and TRBJ1-5, with 8 bases aligning to TRBD1. CDR3 length: 15 amino acids. The germline CDR1 and CDR2 sequences are MDHEN and SYDVKM. Trimming took 6 bases from V and 5 from J; bases not matched to a gene: 9. CDR3 protein: CASRITTGADQPQHF. The CDR3 nucleotides read TGTGCCAGCAGGATAACGACAGGGGCGGATCAGCCCCAGCATTTT.

This chain links TRBV24-1 with TRBJ2-5; D call uncertain. Germline V CDR1 and CDR2: KGHDR, SFDVKD. Trimming left V 5 bases short and J 4 bases short, with 7 bases between. The CDR3 spans 12 residues. In DNA, the CDR3 is TGTGCCACCAGTGTACTCGGAGAGACCCAGTACTTC. Residues: CATSVLGETQYF.

The chain uses TRBV5-5 and TRBJ2-1; TRBD2 agrees at 8 bases. The germline V gene encodes CDR1 SGHKS and CDR2 YYEKEE (reference sequence). V lost 3 bases to trimming and J lost 3 bases; unmatched junction nucleotides: 5. This CDR3 comprises 15 residues. CDR3 region: CASSSAGAVYNEQFF. The DNA for the CDR3 is TGTGCCAGCAGCTCAGCGGGAGCGGTCTACAATGAGCAGTTCTTC.

The count of this clone is one. V is TRBV28 and J is TRBJ2-1, with D perhaps matching TRBD2 (5 bases). The CDR3 runs to 17 residues. The V gene lost 3 bases and the J gene lost 0 bases, with 15 bases spanning the gap. Germline CDR1 and CDR2: MDHEN and SYDVKM. CDR3 coding DNA: TGTGCCAGCAGTTTTCCCATTGAGGGAGCCTCCTACAATGAGCAGTTCTTC. Its protein is CASSFPIEGASYNEQFF.

V is TRBV7-9 and J is TRBJ2-5; TRBD2 might be the D (5 bases). The CDR3 runs 13 residues. Germline V gives CDR1 SEHNR, CDR2 FQNEAQ (reference sequence). V was cut by 1 base and J by 4 bases, with 7 bases left in between. CDR3 DNA sequence: TGTGCCAGCAGCTTAGTTGGGAGAGAGACCCAGTACTTC. Translation gives CASSLVGRETQYF. Full variable domain (remainder filled in from reference TRBV7-9 and TRBJ2-5): DTGVSQNPRHKITKRGQNVTFRCDPISEHNRLYWYRQTLGQGPEFLTYFQNEAQLEKSRLLSDRFSAERPKGSFSTLEIQRTEQGDSAMYLCASSLVGRETQYFGPGTRLLVL.

V is TRBV7-2 and J is TRBJ2-1; no firm D call. V was cut by 5 bases and J by 8 bases, with 7 bases left in between. CDR1 is SGHTA, CDR2 FQGNSA, per germline. This CDR3 is built from 11 residues. Here the CDR3 reads CASSSVHEQFF. CDR3 bases: TGTGCCAGCAGCAGCGTTCATGAGCAGTTCTTC. Based on the CDR3 plus reference TRBV7-2 and TRBJ2-1, the full variable domain is GAGVSQSPSNKVTEKGKDVELRCDPISGHTALYWYRQSLGQGLEFLIYFQGNSAPDKSGLPSDRFSAERTGGSVSTLTIQRTQQEDSAVYLCASSSVHEQFFGPGTRLTVL.

The chain uses TRBV2 and TRBJ2-3; D might be TRBD2 (6 bases). The CDR3 extends over 13 amino acids. Germline values: CDR1 SNHLY, CDR2 FYNNEI. Trimming cost V 4 bases and J 1 base, with 6 bases left between them. The CDR3 sequence is CASSAGGTDTQYF. The CDR3 region has the DNA TGTGCCAGCAGTGCGGGGGGCACAGATACGCAGTATTTT.

V is TRBV2 and J is TRBJ1-1, with 7 bases aligning to TRBD1. Germline loops: CDR1 SNHLY, CDR2 FYNNEI. Germline trimming cut 7 bases from V and 6 bases from J; bases unmatched to any gene: 14. This CDR3 is 15 amino acids long. The CDR3 protein is CASIGVGQYSAEAFF. The CDR3 DNA sequence: TGTGCCAGCATTGGGGTGGGACAGTATAGCGCTGAAGCTTTCTTT.

On this clone itself: This sample also contains other DNA sequences that code for the same CDR3. The V gene is TRBV5-1, the J gene TRBJ1-2, with 7 bases fitting TRBD1. CDR3 length: 13 amino acids. CDR1 SGHRS and CDR2 YFSETQ come from the germline V gene. V gave up 0 bases and J gave up 6 bases; unmatched junction bases: 2. The CDR3 bases are TGCGCCAGCAGCTTGGGGCAGGGGGATGGCTACACCTTC. Protein sequence: CASSLGQGDGYTF.

The DNA for the CDR3 is TGTGCCAGCAGCTTGCAGCCAGGGGGTGAAAAACTGTTTTTT. Its protein is CASSLQPGGEKLFF. J is TRBJ1-4 and V is TRBV5-5; 7 bases line up with TRBD1. Germline V CDR1 and CDR2: SGHKS, YYEKEE (reference sequence). There are 14 residues in the CDR3. Trimming at V came to 1 base and at J to 7 bases, leaving 4 bases not matched to a gene.

The chain joins TRBV18 to TRBJ2-3; 7 positions match TRBD2. The CDR3 is 15 residues long. Germline V CDR1 and CDR2: KGHSH, LQKENI. The junction had 4 bases not matched to a gene; V was cut back by 2 bases and J by 2 bases. CDR3 in amino acids: CASSPAGVFTDTQYF. CDR3 bases: TGTGCCAGCTCACCAGCGGGAGTCTTCACAGATACGCAGTATTTT.

V usage is TRBV10-3 and J usage is TRBJ2-1, with D perhaps matching TRBD2 (6 bases). Germline V gene data show CDR1 as ENHRY and CDR2 as SYGVKD. CDR3 size: 13 residues. Deletions cut 0 bases from V and 10 bases from J, with 10 bases between. CDR3 DNA sequence: TGTGCCATCAGTGAGTCGGGGGGAGGCGAGCAGTTCTTC. Translation gives CAISESGGGEQFF.

Only one count was recorded for this clone. The rearrangement joins TRBV28 to TRBJ2-2; D is uncertain. V was clipped by 7 bases and J by 10 bases, with 7 bases between them. The CDR3 is 10 residues long. Germline V gene lookup returns CDR1 MDHEN and CDR2 SYDVKM. The CDR3 DNA reads as TGTGCCAGCATGTCAGAGGAGCTGTTTTTT. This translates into CASMSEELFF.

This clone has just a few counts. The same CDR3 is also encoded by other DNA sequences in this sample. This chain joins TRBV6-5 and TRBJ1-2; D not certain. V was cut by 7 bases and J by 5 bases, with 11 bases left in between. Looked up from germline, CDR1 is MNHEY and CDR2 is SVGAGI. CDR3 length equals 12 residues. CDR3 region: CASNAGGYGYTF. The CDR3, as DNA: TGTGCCAGCAACGCCGGCGGTTATGGCTACACCTTC.

CDR3 nucleotide sequence: TGCAGCGTTGAGGAGGGAGGGGCCCTCCAAGAGACCCAGTACTTC. It yields the protein CSVEEGGALQETQYF. The J gene is TRBJ2-5, the V gene TRBV29-1; TRBD2 agrees at 7 bases. The V segment lost 3 bases and the J segment 1 base; nucleotides outside the gene matches: 8. CDR1 and CDR2 from the germline V gene are SQVTM and ANQGSEA. This CDR3 region has 15 residues.

The V gene is TRBV7-8, the J gene TRBJ1-2, with 9 bases aligning to TRBD1. Germline loops: CDR1 SGHVS, CDR2 FQNEAQ. With 4 bases clipped from V and 9 bases from J, the junction kept 9 bases outside the gene matches. This CDR3 contains 14 residues. The CDR3 is CASSSRTGEFRYTF. CDR3 nucleotide sequence: TGTGCCAGCAGCTCGAGGACAGGGGAATTTCGCTACACCTTC.

The chain links TRBV4-3 to TRBJ1-1; the D is unclear. Trimming removed 1 base at V and 0 bases at J, with 9 bases between. The germline CDR1 and CDR2 sequences are LGHNA and YSLEER. The CDR3 is 15 residues long. The chain's CDR3 is CASSQGPGMNTEAFF. CDR3 nucleotide sequence: TGCGCCAGCAGCCAAGGCCCAGGAATGAACACTGAAGCTTTCTTT.

The V gene is TRBV4-2, the J gene TRBJ2-3; 14 positions agree with TRBD2. The J segment lost 0 bases and the V segment lost 4 bases, leaving 9 bases of the junction unmatched. The CDR3 runs to 19 residues. Germline loops: CDR1 LGHNA, CDR2 YNFKEQ. In DNA form, the CDR3 reads TGTGCCAGCAGCCCAGGGGGGACTAGCGGGAGATACAGCACAGATACGCAGTATTTT. Its protein is CASSPGGTSGRYSTDTQYF.